This T cell receptor beta chain was obtained from a study of cytotoxic CD8 clonotypes in ibrutinib-treated CLL. General study points: Baseline-level clonality went beyond age-matched healthy donors and moved in step with circulating CD8+ T-cell counts.

V was clipped by 4 bases and J by 4 bases; unmatched bases: 4. Germline V gene sequence: CDR1 MNHEY, CDR2 SMNVEV (reference sequence). This CDR3 comprises 13 residues. This clone showed up just once. The antigen is not known. Assay used: immunoSEQ multiplex PCR; TCRdb lists only in-frame clones, some missing. Here the sample spans 200,000 or so clones, just under 80% being singletons. The V and J genes are TRBV27 and TRBJ2-7; 7 bases fit TRBD1. Sequenced material: PBMCs, taken after 12 months of ibrutinib treatment. The TCR was taken from a human donor with chronic lymphocytic leukemia. The CDR3 is CASSYRDSYEQYF. The CDR3 nucleotides are TGTGCCAGCAGTTACAGGGACAGTTACGAGCAGTACTTC.